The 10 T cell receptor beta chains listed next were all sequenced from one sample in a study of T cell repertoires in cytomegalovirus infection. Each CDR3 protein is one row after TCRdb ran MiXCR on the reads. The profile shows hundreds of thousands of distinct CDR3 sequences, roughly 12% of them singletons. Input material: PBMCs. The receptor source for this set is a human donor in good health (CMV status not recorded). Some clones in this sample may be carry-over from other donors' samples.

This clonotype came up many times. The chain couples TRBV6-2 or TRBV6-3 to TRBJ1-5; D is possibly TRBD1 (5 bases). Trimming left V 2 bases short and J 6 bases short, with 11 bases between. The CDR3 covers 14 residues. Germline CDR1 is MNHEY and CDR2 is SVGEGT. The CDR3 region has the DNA TGTGCCAGCAGTTACCTCAGCAGGGCTCAGCCCCAGCATTTT. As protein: CASSYLSRAQPQHF.

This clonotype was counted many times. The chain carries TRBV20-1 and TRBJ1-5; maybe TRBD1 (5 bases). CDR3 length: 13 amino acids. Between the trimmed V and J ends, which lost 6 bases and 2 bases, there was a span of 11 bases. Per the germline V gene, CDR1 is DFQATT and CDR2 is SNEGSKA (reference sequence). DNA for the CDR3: TGCAGTGCCCCACAGGTCGGCAATCAGCCCCAGCATTTT. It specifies CSAPQVGNQPQHF.

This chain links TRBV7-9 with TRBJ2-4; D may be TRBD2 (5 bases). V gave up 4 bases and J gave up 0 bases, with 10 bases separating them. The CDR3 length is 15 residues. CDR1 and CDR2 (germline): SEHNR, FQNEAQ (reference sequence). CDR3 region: CASSSGVLAKNIQYF. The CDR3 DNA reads TGTGCCAGCAGCTCCGGGGTACTAGCCAAAAACATTCAGTACTTC.

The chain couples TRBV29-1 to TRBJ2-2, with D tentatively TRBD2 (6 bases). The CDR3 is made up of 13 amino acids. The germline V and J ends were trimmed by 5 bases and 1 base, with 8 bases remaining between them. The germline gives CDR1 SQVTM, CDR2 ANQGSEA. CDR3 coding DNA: TGCAGCGTTTCCGGGAGGAACACCGGGGAGCTGTTTTTT. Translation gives CSVSGRNTGELFF.

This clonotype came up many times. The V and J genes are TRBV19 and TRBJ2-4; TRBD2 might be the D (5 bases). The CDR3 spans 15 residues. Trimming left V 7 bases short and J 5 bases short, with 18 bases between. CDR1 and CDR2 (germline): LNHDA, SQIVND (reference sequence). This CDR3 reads CASKRAVHTENIQYF. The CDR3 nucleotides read TGTGCCAGTAAGAGGGCTGTGCATACGGAAAACATTCAGTACTTC.

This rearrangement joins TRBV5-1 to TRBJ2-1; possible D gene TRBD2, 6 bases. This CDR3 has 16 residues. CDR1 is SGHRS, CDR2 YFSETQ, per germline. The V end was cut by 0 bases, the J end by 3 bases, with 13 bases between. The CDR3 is CASSLAGRGNYNEQFF. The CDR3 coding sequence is TGCGCCAGCAGCTTGGCGGGGCGGGGTAACTACAATGAGCAGTTCTTC.

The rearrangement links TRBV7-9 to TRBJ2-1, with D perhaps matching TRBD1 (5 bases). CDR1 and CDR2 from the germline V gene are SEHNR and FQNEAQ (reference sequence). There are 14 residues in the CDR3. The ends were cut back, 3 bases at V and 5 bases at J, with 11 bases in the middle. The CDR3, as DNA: TGTGCCAGCAGCTTTGGGGCCAGGCACAATGAGCAGTTCTTC. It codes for CASSFGARHNEQFF. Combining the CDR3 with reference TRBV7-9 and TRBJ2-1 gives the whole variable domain DTGVSQNPRHKITKRGQNVTFRCDPISEHNRLYWYRQTLGQGPEFLTYFQNEAQLEKSRLLSDRFSAERPKGSFSTLEIQRTEQGDSAMYLCASSFGARHNEQFFGPGTRLTVL.

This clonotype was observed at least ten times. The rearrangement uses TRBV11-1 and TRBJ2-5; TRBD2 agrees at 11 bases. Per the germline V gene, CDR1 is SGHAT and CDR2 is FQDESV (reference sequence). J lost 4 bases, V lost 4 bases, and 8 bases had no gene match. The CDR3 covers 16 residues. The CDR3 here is CASSSLAGVGRETQYF. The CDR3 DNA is TGTGCCAGCAGCTCACTAGCGGGAGTAGGTAGAGAGACCCAGTACTTC.

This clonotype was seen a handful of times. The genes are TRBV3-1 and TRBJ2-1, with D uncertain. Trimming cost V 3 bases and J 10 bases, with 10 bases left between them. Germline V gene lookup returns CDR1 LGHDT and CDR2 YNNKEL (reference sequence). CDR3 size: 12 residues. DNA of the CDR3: TGTGCCAGCAGCCATTCGGAAGGCGAGCAGTTCTTC. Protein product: CASSHSEGEQFF.

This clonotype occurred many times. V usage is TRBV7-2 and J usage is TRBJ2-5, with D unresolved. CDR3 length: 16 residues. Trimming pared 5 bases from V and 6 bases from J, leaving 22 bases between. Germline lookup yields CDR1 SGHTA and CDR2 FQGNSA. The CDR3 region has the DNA TGTGCCAGCAGCCCTCAACCGGGCCGCCTTGCCAAGACCCAGTACTTC. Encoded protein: CASSPQPGRLAKTQYF.